The following is a T cell receptor beta chain sequence with its context. No cognate antigen has been identified for it. No base quality information exists; no much larger clone differs at one position. Other DNA sequences within the sample encode an identical CDR3. The data are from a study of blood T cell repertoires in COVID-19 (dated by TCRdb to about 2020). With respect to the entire study: Collaborator samples came from the United States, Italy and Spain and covered acute and convalescent phases of COVID-19. The prospective study material was composed of cDNA or gDNA derived from T cells, B-cell-depleted T cells, or PBMCs. The dataset comprised deeply sampled blood TCRbeta repertoires from subjects exposed to, actively infected with, or recovered from COVID-19. A freely available public database, intended as a resource for researchers studying the immune response to SARS-CoV-2, is where the repertoires were released. The samples were drawn from two sources: the first 160 participants of the ongoing ImmuneRACE study, and 1,200 or so subjects contributed by 6 global collaborators. Sample metadata almost always included a de-identified subject ID, COVID-19 status, age in years and sex. Where HLA class I and class II types were available, the types were taken from metadata supplied by the sample provider, not from assay-based typing.

TCRbeta CDR3 regions were amplified from genomic DNA using the immunoSEQ Assay, a bias-controlled multiplex PCR. The source study handled its data this way. Within the assay, amplification of reference gene primers was used to estimate how many nucleated cells each sample contained. Sequence reads were collapsed and filtered to measure the absolute abundance of every unique TCRbeta CDR3 rearrangement. For each sample, productive Simpson clonality was calculated as the square root of Simpson's diversity index over productive rearrangements. The immuneACCESS repertoire file appears here via TCRdb, limited to in-frame rearrangements. These files lack a portion of the clones; in checked studies, under half of the deficit traces to unresolved V genes, and the cause of the others is not known. From that table come the V and J calls and clone size; the DNA was used to work out D and trimming. Recorded for this sample are about 150,000 clones; 86% of them occurred a single time. The top ten hold around 3.5% of the sample.

Broad study findings and their caveats: How much clinical and demographic metadata was included differed by source and by participant, and the metadata was provided uncurated.

Collaborating institutions collected whole blood in K2EDTA tubes following their own protocols. Collaborator samples were shipped for TCRbeta analysis as frozen whole blood, isolated PBMCs, or DNA extracted from either sample type. Trimming at the junction amounts to 0 bases on V and 4 bases on J, and the germline ends lie 4 bases apart. Reading the germline V gene gives CDR1 SGHDN and CDR2 FVKESK. The CDR3 runs 13 residues from the cysteine to the phenylalanine. Only CDR3 DNA remains: 39 bases, in frame from the first base. This chain joins TRBV14 to TRBJ1-5, with no reliable assignment of the D segment. Material for sequencing was peripheral blood. The source of this sequence is a man aged 70-80 years with acute or convalescent COVID-19. In nucleotides, the sequence is TGTGCCAGCAGCCAAGACAGTAATCAGCCCCAGCATTTT. It specifies CASSQDSNQPQHF.